Listed below are T cell receptor beta chains from one sample, sequenced in a study of PD-L1 blockade in urothelial cancer. Sequencing used immunoSEQ multiplex PCR; TCRdb keeps in-frame clones, though not all of them. This sample has about 81,000 clones, with 90% found just once. Sequenced material: PBMCs, taken around atezolizumab (anti-PD-L1) treatment. These receptors originate from a man in his 60s with urothelial cancer. The CDR3 runs from the conserved cysteine through the conserved F or W. A D gene is named only where the DNA matches it firmly. Rows give clone size only sometimes, using once, few, many, or a class for an expanded clone.

TRBJ1-5 once NA TRBV11-2 CASSLTAIQPQHF TGTGCCAGCAGCCTGACAGCGATTCAGCCCCAGCATTTT
TRBJ2-2 NA NA TRBV4-2 CASSQDPGSNTGELFF TGTGCCAGCAGCCAAGATCCGGGATCTAACACCGGGGAGCTGTTTTTT
TRBJ2-3 NA TRBD2 TRBV7-2 CASSFQRGGTDTQYF TGTGCCAGCAGCTTCCAGCGGGGGGGCACAGATACGCAGTATTTT
TRBJ1-1 NA TRBD1 TRBV5-1 CASGEDRGNTEAFF TGCGCCAGCGGAGAGGACAGGGGCAACACTGAAGCTTTCTTT
TRBJ2-5 NA NA TRBV5-1 CASSLTGTGQETQYF TGCGCCAGCAGCTTGACAGGGACGGGGCAAGAGACCCAGTACTTC
TRBJ2-1 NA NA TRBV9 CASKRGADNEQFF TGTGCCAGCAAACGGGGGGCCGACAATGAGCAGTTCTTC
TRBJ1-1 once NA TRBV9 CASSVASGRNTEAFF TGTGCCAGCAGCGTAGCCTCAGGTAGGAACACTGAAGCTTTCTTT
TRBJ2-6 once NA TRBV18 CAGRGSGANVLTF TGTGCCGGAAGGGGGTCTGGGGCCAACGTCCTGACTTTC
TRBJ2-3 NA NA TRBV2 CASSFPGTDTQYF TGTGCCAGCAGTTTCCCCGGCACAGATACGCAGTATTTT
TRBJ2-1 NA TRBD2 TRBV28 CASSLSSGGAREQFF TGTGCCAGCAGTTTGTCTAGCGGGGGGGCCAGGGAGCAGTTCTTC
TRBJ1-2 NA NA TRBV7-9 CASSLGTVKRDGYTF TGTGCCAGCAGCTTAGGTACGGTAAAACGGGATGGCTACACCTTC